This is a list of T cell receptor beta chains from one sample in a study of T cells expressing NK-cell markers. From the 5' RACE reads, TCRdb lists one entry per CDR3 protein and no DNA. The sample's table shows 500,000 to 700,000 distinct CDR3 sequences. What was sequenced was blood T cells: a sorted CD56 or NKG2C T cell subset, CD4+ or CD8+ T cells, or bulk PBMC T cells (not recorded which). The source of these receptors is a man aged 18 to 30 in good health. The CDR3 runs from the conserved cysteine through the conserved F or W.

CDR3aa: CASSLGTRYEQYF
j_gene: TRBJ2-7
v_gene: TRBV28

CDR3aa: CASSGGASGRDYEQYF
j_gene: TRBJ2-7
v_gene: TRBV4-2

CDR3aa: CASSPAFSDTQYF
j_gene: TRBJ2-3
v_gene: TRBV7-9

CDR3aa: CATSASTSGRPDTQYF
j_gene: TRBJ2-3
v_gene: TRBV24-1

CDR3aa: CASSGRTGSYGYTF
j_gene: TRBJ1-2
v_gene: TRBV7-2

CDR3aa: CASSPLNRGDPFF
j_gene: TRBJ2-1
v_gene: TRBV7-9

CDR3aa: CASSLWGQRTYTDTQYF
j_gene: TRBJ2-3
v_gene: TRBV6-2/TRBV6-3

CDR3aa: CASSRGQDRRYNEQFF
j_gene: TRBJ2-1
v_gene: TRBV3-1

CDR3aa: CASSVLGGFGQETQYF
j_gene: TRBJ2-5
v_gene: TRBV9

CDR3aa: CASSPWTAHRGDTQYF
j_gene: TRBJ2-3
v_gene: TRBV12-3/TRBV12-4

CDR3aa: CASSLSGAGLDTQYF
j_gene: TRBJ2-3
v_gene: TRBV28

CDR3aa: CASSQDPPPGQGNTEAFF
j_gene: TRBJ1-1
v_gene: TRBV4-1

CDR3aa: CATTSSSGYNEQFF
j_gene: TRBJ2-1
v_gene: TRBV15

CDR3aa: CASSFFIPPEREGLEQYF
j_gene: TRBJ2-3
v_gene: TRBV27